One and the same sample provided the 29 T cell receptor beta chains below, sequenced in a study of radiotherapy plus CTLA-4 blockade in lung cancer. Some clones are missing from TCRdb's copy, which holds only in-frame ones; the method was immunoSEQ multiplex PCR. The sample yields over 14,000 clones, 87% seen once. The specimen was peripheral blood, collected from a patient treated with radiotherapy plus ipilimumab. The receptor source for this set is a human donor with non-small cell lung cancer that progressed on radiotherapy plus ipilimumab. Some clones in this sample may be carry-over from other donors' samples.

This chain links TRBV29-1 with TRBJ1-3, with D hard to call. The V end was cut by 0 bases, the J end by 7 bases, with 19 bases between. Germline V gene lookup returns CDR1 SQVTM and CDR2 ANQGSEA. CDR3 length equals 16 residues. The CDR3 DNA reads TGCAGCGTTGAAGACTTTTCGGACCCGAGAGGGAACACCATATATTTT. Residues: CSVEDFSDPRGNTIYF. Supplemented by reference TRBV29-1 and TRBJ1-3, the full variable domain reads SAVISQKPSRDICQRGTSLTIQCQVDSQVTMMFWYRQQPGQSLTLIATANQGSEATYESGFVIDKFPISRPNLTFSTLTVSNMSPEDSSIYLCSVEDFSDPRGNTIYFGEGSWLTVV.

V usage is TRBV5-1 and J usage is TRBJ2-6; D gene ambiguous. The germline V gene has CDR1 SGHRS and CDR2 YFSETQ. The CDR3 contains 14 residues. Trimming removed 4 bases from V and 13 bases from J, with 18 bases in between. This CDR3 reads CASSVDSAALVLTF. The CDR3, as DNA: TGCGCCAGCAGCGTTGACTCGGCAGCCTTAGTCCTGACTTTC.

This chain uses TRBV19 with TRBJ2-7, with a weak D call TRBD1 (5 bases). Germline CDR1 is LNHDA and CDR2 is SQIVND (reference sequence). Trimming cost V 5 bases and J 4 bases, with 21 bases left between them. This CDR3 region has 16 residues. The CDR3 reads CASSVSYETGKYEQYF. The CDR3 DNA reads as TGTGCCAGTAGTGTATCTTACGAAACAGGAAAGTACGAGCAGTACTTC. Full variable domain (rest looked up from reference TRBV19 and TRBJ2-7): DGGITQSPKYLFRKEGQNVTLSCEQNLNHDAMYWYRQDPGQGLRLIYYSQIVNDFQKGDIAEGYSVSREKKESFPLTVTSAQKNPTAFYLCASSVSYETGKYEQYFGPGTRLTVT.

The table lists this clone with a count of one. V and J are TRBV5-1 and TRBJ2-6; D perhaps matches TRBD2 (6 bases). Germline V gives CDR1 SGHRS, CDR2 YFSETQ. This CDR3 is 18 amino acids long. The V end was cut by 0 bases, the J end by 0 bases, with 13 bases between. CDR3: CASSLVPGVLSGANVLTF. CDR3 nucleotide sequence: TGCGCCAGCAGCTTGGTTCCGGGGGTACTCTCTGGGGCCAACGTCCTGACTTTC.

V usage is TRBV27 and J usage is TRBJ2-7, with TRBD1 matching over 8 bases. The germline V gene encodes CDR1 MNHEY and CDR2 SMNVEV (reference sequence). The J segment lost 4 bases and the V segment lost 5 bases, leaving 10 bases of the junction unmatched. CDR3 size: 15 residues. CDR3 sequence (DNA): TGTGCCAGCAGTGCACGACAGGGGTATTTTTACGAGCAGTACTTC. The encoded protein is CASSARQGYFYEQYF.

This clone was recorded only once. The DNA for the CDR3 is TGTGCCAGCAGTTCCAAGTCTCTCTCGGGGGGGCCCATCACTGAAGCTTTCTTT. This sequence encodes CASSSKSLSGGPITEAFF. The chain employs TRBV27 and TRBJ1-1, with a weak D call TRBD1 (6 bases). The germline V gene has CDR1 MNHEY and CDR2 SMNVEV (reference sequence). V lost 4 bases to trimming and J lost 4 bases, with 25 bases between them. This CDR3 comprises 18 residues.

V usage is TRBV6-1 and J usage is TRBJ2-1; D is possibly TRBD1 (7 bases). The CDR3 consists of 15 residues. Deletions cut 4 bases from V and 0 bases from J, with 10 bases between. Germline CDR1 MNHNS, CDR2 SASEGT. The CDR3 sequence: CASSVQGGSYNEQFF. CDR3 in DNA: TGTGCCAGCAGTGTCCAGGGGGGCTCCTACAATGAGCAGTTCTTC.

The table lists this clone with a few counts. The chain's CDR3 is CASSPNLGNQPQHF. In DNA, the CDR3 is TGTGCCAGCAGCCCAAACTTGGGCAATCAGCCCCAGCATTTT. The chain couples TRBV7-2 to TRBJ1-5; D gene unclear. The V gene's germline CDR1 is SGHTA and CDR2 FQGNSA. The CDR3 loop spans 14 amino acids. The V end lost 5 bases, the J end lost 2 bases, and 10 bases lay between the germline ends.

The chain recombines TRBV6-6 with TRBJ1-2, with TRBD1 identical over 7 bases. V trimming: 6 bases; J trimming: 2 bases; junction bases outside the gene matches: 9. The CDR3 runs to 15 residues. CDR1 and CDR2 (germline): MNHNY, SVGAGI (reference sequence). CDR3 in amino acids: CASSLSGTDNYGYTF. As DNA, the CDR3 is TGTGCCAGCAGCCTGTCCGGGACAGACAACTATGGCTACACCTTC.

The CDR3 DNA sequence: TGTGCCAGCAGAAATTCTCCCAGGGGGCGTGAGGAAAAACTGTTTTTT. This encodes CASRNSPRGREEKLFF. V usage is TRBV7-8 and J usage is TRBJ1-4; 8 bases fit TRBD1. J was trimmed by 8 bases and V by 6 bases; bases with no gene match: 14. This CDR3 is 16 amino acids long. The germline V gene encodes CDR1 SGHVS and CDR2 FQNEAQ.

The V gene is TRBV4-2, the J gene TRBJ2-1; D call uncertain. There are 13 residues in the CDR3. Per the germline V gene, CDR1 is LGHNA and CDR2 is YNFKEQ. The V and J ends lost 1 base and 6 bases respectively, with 7 bases between them. The CDR3 region is CASSQGPGNEQFF. As DNA, the CDR3 is TGTGCCAGCAGCCAAGGGCCAGGCAATGAGCAGTTCTTC.

This chain joins TRBV30 and TRBJ2-7, with 7 nucleotides matching TRBD1. The V gene end was trimmed by 0 bases and the J gene end by 3 bases; junction bases not matched to a gene: 11. The CDR3 has 16 amino acids. Germline values: CDR1 GTSNPN, CDR2 SVGIG (reference sequence). CDR3 bases: TGTGCCTGGAGTGTAAGGGAAGGGACAGCCGTCTACGAGCAGTACTTC. Residues: CAWSVREGTAVYEQYF.

The chain recombines TRBV9 with TRBJ2-1; D not resolved. CDR1 and CDR2 (germline): SGDLS, YYNGEE. Trimming removed 4 bases from V and 9 bases from J, with 17 bases in between. This CDR3 contains 14 residues. For the CDR3, the DNA is TGTGCCAGCAGCACCAGATCATCATCAGGTGAGCAGTTCTTC. Translated, it gives CASSTRSSSGEQFF.

The chain carries TRBV14 and TRBJ2-7; no clear D. The germline gives CDR1 SGHDN, CDR2 FVKESK. Trimming took 3 bases from V and 1 from J, leaving 13 bases between them. CDR3 length equals 15 residues. CDR3 DNA: TGTGCCAGCAGCCAGGCAGCGTACCCTTCCTACGAGCAGTACTTC. Translating gives CASSQAAYPSYEQYF.

This clone has more than one count but fewer than ten. V and J are TRBV6-1 and TRBJ2-3; 10 bases align to TRBD1. Losses at the gene ends were 4 bases for V and 1 base for J; bases not matched to a gene: 5. Germline CDR1 is MNHNS and CDR2 is SASEGT. CDR3 length: 16 residues. CDR3 nucleotides: TGTGCCAGCAGTGGTGGACAGGGGGGTCGCACAGATACGCAGTATTTT. It encodes CASSGGQGGRTDTQYF.

V usage is TRBV6-5 and J usage is TRBJ2-5, with 8 positions matching TRBD1. The trim removed 2 bases at V and 5 bases at J, leaving 7 bases unmatched. The CDR3 length is 15 residues. The germline V gene encodes CDR1 MNHEY and CDR2 SVGAGI. Here the CDR3 reads CASSYEAGGYETQYF. DNA of the CDR3: TGTGCCAGCAGTTACGAGGCAGGGGGCTATGAGACCCAGTACTTC.

The rearrangement joins TRBV18 to TRBJ2-7, with 7 positions matching TRBD1. The CDR3 length is 16 residues. Trimming took 3 bases from V and 1 from J; bases not matched to a gene: 9. In germline, CDR1 is KGHSH, CDR2 LQKENI. This CDR3 reads CASSPGIRTGSYEQYF. The CDR3, as DNA: TGTGCCAGCTCACCTGGTATCAGGACAGGATCCTACGAGCAGTACTTC.

This rearrangement joins TRBV7-9 to TRBJ1-4, with D maybe TRBD1 (5 bases). V shed 4 bases and J shed 4 bases, with 13 bases lying between them. Germline V gene data show CDR1 as SEHNR and CDR2 as FQNEAQ (reference sequence). The CDR3 runs 15 residues. CDR3 region: CASSSATGVNEKLFF. DNA for the CDR3: TGTGCCAGCAGCTCGGCGACGGGGGTTAATGAAAAACTGTTTTTT.

In this sample, this clone turned up once. The J gene is TRBJ1-1, the V gene TRBV7-2, with D unclear. Trimming pared 5 bases from V and 1 base from J, leaving 14 bases between. CDR1 is SGHTA and CDR2 is FQGNSA in the germline V gene. This CDR3 has 15 residues. The CDR3 loop is CASSLGGVTNTEAFF. The DNA of the CDR3 is TGTGCCAGCAGCCTAGGCGGGGTGACGAACACTGAAGCTTTCTTT.

The CDR3 region has the DNA TGTGCCAGCAGGTCCCGAGATACGCAGTATTTT. Amino acid sequence: CASRSRDTQYF. The V call is TRBV6-5, the J call TRBJ2-3; D uncertain. In germline, CDR1 is MNHEY, CDR2 SVGAGI. V was trimmed by 6 bases and J by 5 bases, leaving 6 bases between them. The CDR3 runs to 11 residues.

V gene TRBV25-1 combines with J gene TRBJ1-2; tentative D call: TRBD1 (5 bases). CDR3 size: 14 residues. The germline V gene encodes CDR1 MGHDK and CDR2 SYGVNS. Trimming pared 2 bases from V and 8 bases from J, leaving 15 bases between. CDR3: CASSEAGLIRGYTF. The CDR3, as DNA: TGTGCCAGCAGTGAAGCGGGGCTAATACGAGGCTACACCTTC.

This chain links TRBV11-2 with TRBJ2-3, with D possibly being TRBD2 (6 bases). V lost 2 bases and J 3 bases, leaving 15 bases between the germline ends. The CDR3 runs to 16 residues. Germline V lookup: CDR1 SGHAT, CDR2 FQNNGV. The CDR3 reads CASSLWETGVTDTQYF. The CDR3 nucleotides are TGTGCCAGCAGCTTATGGGAGACGGGGGTGACAGATACGCAGTATTTT.

The gene calls are TRBV19 and TRBJ1-1; 8 bases align to TRBD1. Germline loops: CDR1 LNHDA, CDR2 SQIVND (reference sequence). This CDR3 has 14 amino acids. Trimming took 6 bases from V and 3 from J; bases not matched to a gene: 6. For the CDR3, the DNA is TGTGCCAGTAGCCGGGGACAGGATTACACTGAAGCTTTCTTT. Residues: CASSRGQDYTEAFF. The full variable domain, rest sourced from reference TRBV19 and TRBJ1-1, is DGGITQSPKYLFRKEGQNVTLSCEQNLNHDAMYWYRQDPGQGLRLIYYSQIVNDFQKGDIAEGYSVSREKKESFPLTVTSAQKNPTAFYLCASSRGQDYTEAFFGQGTRLTVV.

This chain joins TRBV27 and TRBJ2-5; D uncertain. Germline CDR1 and CDR2: MNHEY and SMNVEV (reference sequence). Trimming cost V 6 bases and J 4 bases, with 6 bases left between them. The CDR3 consists of 11 residues. The CDR3 is CASRRGETQYF. The CDR3 nucleotides are TGTGCCAGCAGGCGAGGAGAGACCCAGTACTTC.

The chain joins TRBV2 to TRBJ1-4; 9 nucleotides match TRBD1. There are 16 residues in the CDR3. The junction had 11 bases not matched to a gene; V was cut back by 5 bases and J by 7 bases. Germline V lookup: CDR1 SNHLY, CDR2 FYNNEI. The CDR3 here is CASSPKTGTGSEKLFF. In DNA, the CDR3 is TGTGCCAGCAGTCCCAAAACCGGGACAGGGAGTGAAAAACTGTTTTTT.

The chain joins TRBV6-5 to TRBJ1-1; D is unclear. The germline V and J ends were trimmed by 0 bases and 5 bases, with 13 bases remaining between them. Germline values: CDR1 MNHEY, CDR2 SVGAGI. The CDR3 has 15 amino acids. Here the CDR3 DNA reads TGTGCCAGCAGTTACTCGGGGAGATCGGGGACTGAAGCTTTCTTT. Translation: CASSYSGRSGTEAFF.

This sequence joins TRBV1 and TRBJ1-2; the table's D call, TRBD1, was not checked against the DNA. TRBV1 is reported as a pseudogene. The CDR3 has 14 residues. The CDR3 sequence is CTSSHRTGVYGYTF. CDR3 nucleotides: TGCACCAGCAGCCACAGGACAGGCGTCTATGGCTACACCTTC.

The chain carries TRBV5-1 and TRBJ2-1, with D possibly TRBD1 on 5 matching bases. The CDR3 sequence is 13 residues long. Looked up from germline, CDR1 is SGHRS and CDR2 is YFSETQ. V was clipped by 2 bases and J by 3 bases, with 6 bases between them. CDR3 loop: CASSFDSYNEQFF. CDR3 nucleotide sequence: TGCGCCAGCAGCTTTGACAGCTACAATGAGCAGTTCTTC.

This chain links TRBV19 with TRBJ1-1; 7 bases are a match to TRBD1. Trimming removed 5 bases from V and 0 bases from J; junction bases left unmatched: 12. Germline-derived CDR1 and CDR2 are LNHDA and SQIVND (reference sequence). The CDR3 covers 17 residues. The CDR3 reads CASSVQGTLLMNTEAFF. The CDR3 nucleotides are TGTGCCAGTAGTGTACAGGGGACCCTTCTCATGAACACTGAAGCTTTCTTT.